Given below is one T cell receptor beta chain in context. No antigen is known for it. The data derive from a study of CD4 T cell repertoires in COVID-19. Regarding the study as a whole: Between roughly 6.5 and 28% of SARS-CoV-2 clonotypes also appeared in SARS-CoV and/or HKU1 spike cultures.

Measured with immunoSEQ multiplex PCR; TCRdb has only the in-frame clones, and not every one. The data hold about 75,000 clones, with 80% to 90% observed a single time. The V segment lost 8 bases and the J segment 6 bases; nucleotides outside the gene matches: 12. Per germline, CDR1 MNHEY and CDR2 SVGAGI. This CDR3 contains 15 residues. J is TRBJ2-1 and V is TRBV6-5; 8 bases line up with TRBD2. Sequenced here: CD4+ T cells from peripheral blood, sampled after recovery from COVID-19. This receptor was obtained from a human donor who had COVID-19. In DNA, the CDR3 is TGTGCCAGCTTCACCCCGGGGGGGAGGGGCAATGAGCAGTTCTTC. This translates into CASFTPGGRGNEQFF.